These T cell receptor beta chains were read from a single sample in a study of long-term antiretroviral therapy in people with HIV. Data came from immunoSEQ multiplex PCR; TCRdb stores just in-frame clones and leaves some out. Seen here are 20,000 to 25,000 clones, over 70% observed once, and the top ten hold roughly 15%. The sample consisted of unsorted PBMCs, taken around 4.5 years after starting antiretroviral therapy. The source of these receptors is a man aged 25 to 40 with HIV. Each CDR3 is given with its conserved first and last residue. D genes are given only for firm matches. Part of the rows lack a size; the others show once, few, many or a class for expanded clones.

v_gene	abundance	j_gene	d_gene	CDR3nt	CDR3aa
TRBV27	NA	TRBJ1-1	NA	TGTGCCAGCAGTTTCCCAGGGGACACTGAAGCTTTCTTT	CASSFPGDTEAFF
TRBV6-6	once	TRBJ2-7	TRBD1	TGTGCCAGCAGTCCGACAGGGCCCCTTTCCTACGAGCAGTACTTC	CASSPTGPLSYEQYF
TRBV4-2	NA	TRBJ1-3	NA	TGTGCCAGCAGCCAAGATCGATCTGGGACTGGAAACACCATATATTTT	CASSQDRSGTGNTIYF
TRBV2	NA	TRBJ2-1	NA	TGTGCCAGCAGTATCGAGGGGACGGGGTTCTTC	CASSIEGTGFF
TRBV5-1	NA	TRBJ1-1	NA	TGCGCCAGCAGCCCCCGCCAGGGTCAATTAGGGGCCACTGAAGCTTTCTTT	CASSPRQGQLGATEAFF
TRBV5-1	NA	TRBJ2-2	NA	TGCGCCAGCAGCCCCGGGACACCGAACACCGGGGAGCTGTTTTTT	CASSPGTPNTGELFF
TRBV7-9	NA	TRBJ2-7	NA	TGTGCCAGCAGCTTAATTTTAGAGCAGTACTTC	CASSLILEQYF
TRBV5-6	NA	TRBJ2-5	TRBD1	TGTGCCAGCAGCCCAGAGCCCGACAGGGGGGAGACCCAGTACTTC	CASSPEPDRGETQYF
TRBV19	few	TRBJ2-7	NA	TGTGCCAGTAGTATCCTGGACAGCCTTAACGAGCAGTACTTC	CASSILDSLNEQYF
TRBV7-6	NA	TRBJ2-5	TRBD1	TGTGCCAGCAGCATCGGACAGGGGCCCCAAGAGACCCAGTACTTC	CASSIGQGPQETQYF
TRBV7-2	once	TRBJ1-2	NA	TGTGCCAGCAGCCCAAGCGGGGGTGAAGGCTACACCTTC	CASSPSGGEGYTF
TRBV10-3	few	TRBJ1-2	NA	TGTGCCGGGGCGCCGGTGCCCAACTATGGCTACACCTTC	CAGAPVPNYGYTF
TRBV7-2	NA	TRBJ2-2	NA	TGTGCCAGCAGCCAGGGGGGTCGAGGGGAGCTGTTTTTT	CASSQGGRGELFF
TRBV4-3	NA	TRBJ1-4	NA	TGCGCCAGCAGCACCGGACAGAGATCTGAAAAACTGTTTTTT	CASSTGQRSEKLFF
TRBV28	once	TRBJ1-2	TRBD1	TGTGCCAGCTCCCCCGGGACAGCTAACTATGGCTACACCTTC	CASSPGTANYGYTF
TRBV29-1	NA	TRBJ1-2	NA	TGCAGCGCTACGACAGGCCGGGGTGGCTACACCTTC	CSATTGRGGYTF
TRBV7-9	NA	TRBJ2-7	TRBD1	TGTGCCAGCAGCGATGACAGGGGCTCCTACGAGCAGTACTTC	CASSDDRGSYEQYF
TRBV11-3	NA	TRBJ2-3	NA	TGTGCCAGCAGCGGGAGATGGGCAGATACGCAGTATTTT	CASSGRWADTQYF
TRBV19	NA	TRBJ2-7	TRBD2	TGTGCCAGTAGTATGGGGACTAGCGGGACCTACGAGCAGTACTTC	CASSMGTSGTYEQYF
TRBV7-2	once	TRBJ2-7	TRBD2	TGTGCCAGCAGCTCCACGAGGGTAGCGGGAGCCTACGAGCAGTACTTC	CASSSTRVAGAYEQYF
TRBV28	NA	TRBJ2-7	NA	TGTGCCAGCAGTCCCGGAGGGGGGACCTACGAGCAGTACTTC	CASSPGGGTYEQYF
TRBV9	NA	TRBJ2-2	TRBD2	TGTGCCAGCAGCCAAGGGACTAGCGGGAGAAGGGGCACCGGGGAGCTGTTTTTT	CASSQGTSGRRGTGELFF
TRBV28	NA	TRBJ2-5	NA	TGTGCCAGCAGCCCATCGACAGCACAAGAGACCCAGTACTTC	CASSPSTAQETQYF
TRBV7-3	NA	TRBJ2-2	NA	TGTGCCAGCAGCCCAGGCGGGGAGCTGTTTTTT	CASSPGGELFF
TRBV5-4	NA	TRBJ1-3	NA	TGTGCCAGCAGGCCCACAGGAGGAAACACCATATATTTT	CASRPTGGNTIYF
TRBV10-1	NA	TRBJ2-7	TRBD2	TGCGCCATCATTCCCGGGACTAGCGGCAGAAATGCACGCGAGCAGTACTTC	CAIIPGTSGRNAREQYF
TRBV7-3	NA	TRBJ2-7	TRBD2	TGTGCCAGCAGCTCTACTAGCGGGAGGGCCGGTGAGCAGTACTTC	CASSSTSGRAGEQYF
TRBV5-1	NA	TRBJ2-6	NA	TGCGCCAGCAGCTTTTCGGGGGCCGGCGGGGCCAACGTCCTGACTTTC	CASSFSGAGGANVLTF
TRBV7-8	once	TRBJ1-5	NA	TGTGCCAGCAGCCCGAACAGGGCTTATAGCAATCAGCCCCAGCATTTT	CASSPNRAYSNQPQHF
TRBV7-2	NA	TRBJ1-5	NA	TGTGCCAGCAGCCCGCAAATATATAGCAATCAGCCCCAGCATTTT	CASSPQIYSNQPQHF
TRBV19	NA	TRBJ2-1	NA	TGTGCCAGTAGTAGAGACCCACGGGACTCAACCTACAATGAGCAGTTCTTC	CASSRDPRDSTYNEQFF
TRBV5-6	NA	TRBJ2-2	NA	TGTGCCAGCACCTTCGGGACTGGCTACACCGGGGAGCTGTTTTTT	CASTFGTGYTGELFF
TRBV5-5	NA	TRBJ2-7	TRBD1	TGTGCCAGCAGCTTGAGTACGACAGGGGGTCCCCCTTACGAGCAGTACTTC	CASSLSTTGGPPYEQYF
TRBV28	NA	TRBJ1-2	TRBD1	TGTGCCAGCAGTCTGGGACAGGGAGATGGCTACACCTTC	CASSLGQGDGYTF
TRBV14	once	TRBJ2-5	TRBD2	TGTGCCAGCAGCCGAGGACTAGCTTTTGCGGAGACCCAGTACTTC	CASSRGLAFAETQYF
TRBV5-5	once	TRBJ2-1	TRBD2	TGTGCCAGCAGCTTGGGGCTAGCGGGCGGCAATGAGCAGTTCTTC	CASSLGLAGGNEQFF
TRBV5-8	NA	TRBJ2-7	TRBD2	TGTGCCAGCAGCTTGAGGACTAGCGGGTTCTCCTACGAGCAGTACTTC	CASSLRTSGFSYEQYF
TRBV7-2	once	TRBJ2-5	NA	TGTGCCAGCAGCACACCCACGGGGCAAGAGACCCAGTACTTC	CASSTPTGQETQYF